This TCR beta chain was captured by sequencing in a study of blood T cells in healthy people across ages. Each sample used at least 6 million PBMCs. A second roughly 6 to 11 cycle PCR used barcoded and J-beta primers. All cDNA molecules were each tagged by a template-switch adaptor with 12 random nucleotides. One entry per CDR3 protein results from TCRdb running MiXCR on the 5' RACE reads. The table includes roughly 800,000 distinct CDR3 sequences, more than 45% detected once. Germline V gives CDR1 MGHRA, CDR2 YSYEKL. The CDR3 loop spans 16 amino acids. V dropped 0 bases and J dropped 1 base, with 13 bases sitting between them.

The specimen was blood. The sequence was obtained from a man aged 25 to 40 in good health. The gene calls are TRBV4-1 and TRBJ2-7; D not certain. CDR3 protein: CASSQDVRQYSYEQYF. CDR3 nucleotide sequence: TGCGCCAGCAGCCAAGATGTGAGGCAGTATTCCTACGAGCAGTACTTC.